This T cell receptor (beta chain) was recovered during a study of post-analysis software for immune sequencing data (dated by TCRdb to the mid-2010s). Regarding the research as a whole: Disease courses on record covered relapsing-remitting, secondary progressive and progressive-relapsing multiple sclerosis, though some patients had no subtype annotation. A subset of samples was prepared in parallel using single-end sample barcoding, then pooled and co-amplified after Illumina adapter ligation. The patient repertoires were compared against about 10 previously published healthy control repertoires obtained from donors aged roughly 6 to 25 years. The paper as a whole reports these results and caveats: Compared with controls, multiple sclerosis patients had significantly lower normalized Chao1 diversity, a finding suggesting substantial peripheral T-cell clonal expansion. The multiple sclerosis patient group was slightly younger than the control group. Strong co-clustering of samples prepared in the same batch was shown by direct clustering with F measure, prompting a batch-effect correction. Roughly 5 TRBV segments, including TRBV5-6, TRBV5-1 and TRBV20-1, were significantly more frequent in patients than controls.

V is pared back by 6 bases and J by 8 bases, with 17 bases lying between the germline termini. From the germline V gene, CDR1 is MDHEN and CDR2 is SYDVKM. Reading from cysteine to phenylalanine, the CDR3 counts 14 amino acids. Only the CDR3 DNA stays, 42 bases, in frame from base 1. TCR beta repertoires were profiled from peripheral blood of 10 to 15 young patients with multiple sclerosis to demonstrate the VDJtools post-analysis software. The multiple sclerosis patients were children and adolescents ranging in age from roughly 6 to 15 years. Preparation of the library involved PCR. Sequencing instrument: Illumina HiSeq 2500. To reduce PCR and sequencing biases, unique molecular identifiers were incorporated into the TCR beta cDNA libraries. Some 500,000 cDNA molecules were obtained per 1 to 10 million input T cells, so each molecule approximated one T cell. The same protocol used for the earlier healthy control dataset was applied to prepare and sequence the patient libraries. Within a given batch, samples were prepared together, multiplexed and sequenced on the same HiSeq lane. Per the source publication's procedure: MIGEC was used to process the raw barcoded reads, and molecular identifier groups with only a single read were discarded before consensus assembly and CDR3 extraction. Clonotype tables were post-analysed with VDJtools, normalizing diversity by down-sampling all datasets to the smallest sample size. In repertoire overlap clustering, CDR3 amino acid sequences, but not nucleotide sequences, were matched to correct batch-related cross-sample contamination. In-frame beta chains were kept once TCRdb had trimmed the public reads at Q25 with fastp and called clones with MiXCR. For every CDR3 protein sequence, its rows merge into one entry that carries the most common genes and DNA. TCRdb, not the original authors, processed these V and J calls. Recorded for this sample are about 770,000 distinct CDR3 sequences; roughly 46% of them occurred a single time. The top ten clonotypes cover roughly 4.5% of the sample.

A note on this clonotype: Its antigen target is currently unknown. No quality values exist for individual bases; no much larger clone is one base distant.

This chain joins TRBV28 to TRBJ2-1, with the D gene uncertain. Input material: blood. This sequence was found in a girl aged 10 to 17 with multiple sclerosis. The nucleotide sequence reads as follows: TGTGCCAGCAGCCACGGCGGTGCTGGGTATGAGCAGTTCTTC. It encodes CASSHGGAGYEQFF.